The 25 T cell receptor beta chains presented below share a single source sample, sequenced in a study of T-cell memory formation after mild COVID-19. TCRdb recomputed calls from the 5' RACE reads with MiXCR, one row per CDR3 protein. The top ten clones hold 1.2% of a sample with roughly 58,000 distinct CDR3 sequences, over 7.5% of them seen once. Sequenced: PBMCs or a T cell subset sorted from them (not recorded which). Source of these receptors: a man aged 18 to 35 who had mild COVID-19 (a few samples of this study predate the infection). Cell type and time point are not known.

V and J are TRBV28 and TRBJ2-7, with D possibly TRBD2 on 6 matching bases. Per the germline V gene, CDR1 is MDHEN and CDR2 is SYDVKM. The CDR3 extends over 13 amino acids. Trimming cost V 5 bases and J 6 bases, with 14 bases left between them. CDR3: CASSGGNLFEQYV. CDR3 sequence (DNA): TGTGCCAGCAGTGGGGGGAATTTGTTCGAGCAGTACGTC.

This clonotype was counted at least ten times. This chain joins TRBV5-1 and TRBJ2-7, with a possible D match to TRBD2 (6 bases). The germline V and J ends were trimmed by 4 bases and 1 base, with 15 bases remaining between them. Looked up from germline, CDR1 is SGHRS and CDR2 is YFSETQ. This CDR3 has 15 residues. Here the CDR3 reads CASSASGLRSYEQYF. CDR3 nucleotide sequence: TGCGCCAGCAGCGCATCGGGACTTAGATCCTACGAGCAGTACTTC.

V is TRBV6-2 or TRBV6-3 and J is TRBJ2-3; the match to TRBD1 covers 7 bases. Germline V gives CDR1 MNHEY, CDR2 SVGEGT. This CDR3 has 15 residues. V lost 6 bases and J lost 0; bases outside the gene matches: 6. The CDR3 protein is CASRQDRTSTDTQYF. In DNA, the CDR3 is TGTGCCAGCAGACAGGACAGGACGAGCACAGATACGCAGTATTTT.

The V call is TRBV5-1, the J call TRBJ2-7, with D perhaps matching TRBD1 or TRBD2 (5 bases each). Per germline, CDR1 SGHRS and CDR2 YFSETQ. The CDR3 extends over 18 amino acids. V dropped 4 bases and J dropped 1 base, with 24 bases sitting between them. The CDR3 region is CASSPSTDYRSGSYEQYV. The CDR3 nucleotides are TGCGCCAGCAGCCCATCGACAGACTATAGGAGCGGATCCTACGAGCAGTACGTC.

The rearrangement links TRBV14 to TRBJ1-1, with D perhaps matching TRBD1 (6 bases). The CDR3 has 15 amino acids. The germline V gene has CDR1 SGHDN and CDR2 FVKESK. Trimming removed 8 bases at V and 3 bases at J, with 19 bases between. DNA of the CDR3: TGTGCCAGCGGTACAGGGACCGGGCGCCACACTGAAGCTTTCTTT. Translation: CASGTGTGRHTEAFF.

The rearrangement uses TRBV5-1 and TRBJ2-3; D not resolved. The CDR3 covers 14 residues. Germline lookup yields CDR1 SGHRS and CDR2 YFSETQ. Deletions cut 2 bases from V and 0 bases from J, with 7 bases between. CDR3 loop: CASSFDKSTDTQYF. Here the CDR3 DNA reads TGCGCCAGCAGCTTCGACAAGAGCACAGATACGCAGTATTTT.

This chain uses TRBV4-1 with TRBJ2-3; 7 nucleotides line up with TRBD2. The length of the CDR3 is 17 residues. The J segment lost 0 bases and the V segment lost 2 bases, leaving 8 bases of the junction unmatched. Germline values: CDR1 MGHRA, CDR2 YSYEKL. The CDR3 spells CASSQPRSGQSTDTQYF. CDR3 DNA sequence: TGCGCCAGCAGCCAACCCCGTAGCGGGCAGAGCACAGATACGCAGTATTTT.

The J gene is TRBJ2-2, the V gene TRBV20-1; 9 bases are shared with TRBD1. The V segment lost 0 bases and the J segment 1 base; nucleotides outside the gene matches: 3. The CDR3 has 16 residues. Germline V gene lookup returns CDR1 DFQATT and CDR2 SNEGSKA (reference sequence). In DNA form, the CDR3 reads TGCAGTGCTAGAGATCGGACAGGGGTGAACACCGGGGAGCTGTTTTTT. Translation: CSARDRTGVNTGELFF.

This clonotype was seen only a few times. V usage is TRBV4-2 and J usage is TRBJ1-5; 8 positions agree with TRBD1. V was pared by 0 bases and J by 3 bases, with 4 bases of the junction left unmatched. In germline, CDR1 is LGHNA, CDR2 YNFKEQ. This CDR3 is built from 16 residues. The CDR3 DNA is TGTGCCAGCAGCCAAGAGGGGGGACAGGCCAATCAGCCCCAGCATTTT. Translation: CASSQEGGQANQPQHF.

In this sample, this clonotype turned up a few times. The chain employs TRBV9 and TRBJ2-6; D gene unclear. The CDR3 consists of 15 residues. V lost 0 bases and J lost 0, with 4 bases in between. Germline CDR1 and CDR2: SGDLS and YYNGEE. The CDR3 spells CASSVGGSGANVLTF. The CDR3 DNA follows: TGTGCCAGCAGCGTAGGGGGCTCTGGGGCCAACGTCCTGACTTTC.

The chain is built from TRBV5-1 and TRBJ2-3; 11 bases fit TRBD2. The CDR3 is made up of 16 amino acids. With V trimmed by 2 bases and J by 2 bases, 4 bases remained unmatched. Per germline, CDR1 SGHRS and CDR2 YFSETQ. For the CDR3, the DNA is TGCGCCAGCAGCTTCACGACTAGCGGGGCCACAGATACGCAGTATTTT. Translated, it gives CASSFTTSGATDTQYF.

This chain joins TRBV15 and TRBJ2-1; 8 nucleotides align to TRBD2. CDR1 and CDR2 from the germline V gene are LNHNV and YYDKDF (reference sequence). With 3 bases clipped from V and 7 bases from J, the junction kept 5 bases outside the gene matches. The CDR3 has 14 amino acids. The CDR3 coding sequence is TGTGCCACCAGCAGTCCTCGGGGGGGGAATGAGCAGTTCTTC. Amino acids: CATSSPRGGNEQFF.

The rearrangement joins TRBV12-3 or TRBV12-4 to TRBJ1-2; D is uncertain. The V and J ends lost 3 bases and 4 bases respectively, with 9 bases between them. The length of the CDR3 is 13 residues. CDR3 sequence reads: CASSFDEIYGYTF. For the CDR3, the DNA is TGTGCCAGCAGTTTCGACGAAATCTATGGCTACACCTTC.

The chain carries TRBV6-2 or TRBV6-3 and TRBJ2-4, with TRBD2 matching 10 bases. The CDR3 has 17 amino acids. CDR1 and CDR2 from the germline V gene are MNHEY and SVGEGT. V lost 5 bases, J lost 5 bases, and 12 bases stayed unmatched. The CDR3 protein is CASSDPLLAGKENIQYF. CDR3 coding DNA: TGTGCCAGCAGTGATCCCCTACTAGCGGGGAAAGAAAACATTCAGTACTTC.

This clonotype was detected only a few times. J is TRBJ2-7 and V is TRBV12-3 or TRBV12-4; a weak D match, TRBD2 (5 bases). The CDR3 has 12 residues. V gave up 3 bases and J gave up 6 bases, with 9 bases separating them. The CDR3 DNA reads TGTGCCAGCAGTTTTGAGGCGGGCGAGCAGTACTTC. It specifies CASSFEAGEQYF.

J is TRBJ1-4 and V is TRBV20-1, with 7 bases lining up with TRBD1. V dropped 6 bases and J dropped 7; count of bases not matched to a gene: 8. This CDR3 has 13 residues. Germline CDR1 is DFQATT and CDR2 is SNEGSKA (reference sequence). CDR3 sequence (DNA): TGCAGTGCCACAGGGGAATGGGGTGAAAAACTGTTTTTT. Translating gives CSATGEWGEKLFF.

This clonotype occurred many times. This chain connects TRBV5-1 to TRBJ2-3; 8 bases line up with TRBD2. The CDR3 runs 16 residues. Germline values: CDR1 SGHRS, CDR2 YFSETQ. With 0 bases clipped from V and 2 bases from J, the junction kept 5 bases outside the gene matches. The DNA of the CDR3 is TGCGCCAGCAGCTTGGAAGCGCGGGGGGCCACAGATACGCAGTATTTT. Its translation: CASSLEARGATDTQYF.

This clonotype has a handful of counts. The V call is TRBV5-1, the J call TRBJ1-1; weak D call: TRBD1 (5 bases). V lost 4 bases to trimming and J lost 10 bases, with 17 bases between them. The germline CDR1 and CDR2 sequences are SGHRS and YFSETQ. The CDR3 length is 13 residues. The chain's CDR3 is CASSQDTPEVAFF. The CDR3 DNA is TGCGCCAGCAGCCAGGACACTCCTGAAGTAGCTTTCTTT.

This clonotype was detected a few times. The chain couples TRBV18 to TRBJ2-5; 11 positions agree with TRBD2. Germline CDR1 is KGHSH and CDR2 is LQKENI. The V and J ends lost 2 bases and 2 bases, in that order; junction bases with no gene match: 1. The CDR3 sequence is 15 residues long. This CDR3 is CASSPRLAGQETQYF. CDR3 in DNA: TGTGCCAGCTCACCAAGACTAGCGGGACAAGAGACCCAGTACTTC.

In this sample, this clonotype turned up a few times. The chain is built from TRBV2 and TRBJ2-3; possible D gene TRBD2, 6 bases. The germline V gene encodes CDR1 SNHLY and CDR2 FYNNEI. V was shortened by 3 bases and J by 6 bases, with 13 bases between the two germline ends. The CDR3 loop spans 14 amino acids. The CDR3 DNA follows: TGTGCCAGCAGTGATGCGGGGAGAGGTGATACGCAGTATTTT. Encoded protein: CASSDAGRGDTQYF.

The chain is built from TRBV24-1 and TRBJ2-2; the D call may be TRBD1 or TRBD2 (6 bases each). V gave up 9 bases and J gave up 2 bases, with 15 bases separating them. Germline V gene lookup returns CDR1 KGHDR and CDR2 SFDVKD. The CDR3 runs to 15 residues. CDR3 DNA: TGTGCCACCGCCGGGGGACATCATAACACCGGGGAGCTGTTTTTT. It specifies CATAGGHHNTGELFF.

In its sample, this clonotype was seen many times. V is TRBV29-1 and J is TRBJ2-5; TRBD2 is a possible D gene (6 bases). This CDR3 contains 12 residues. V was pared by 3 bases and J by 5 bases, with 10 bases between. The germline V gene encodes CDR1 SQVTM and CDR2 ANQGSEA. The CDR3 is CSVDSGGETQYF. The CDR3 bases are TGCAGCGTTGATAGCGGAGGGGAGACCCAGTACTTC.

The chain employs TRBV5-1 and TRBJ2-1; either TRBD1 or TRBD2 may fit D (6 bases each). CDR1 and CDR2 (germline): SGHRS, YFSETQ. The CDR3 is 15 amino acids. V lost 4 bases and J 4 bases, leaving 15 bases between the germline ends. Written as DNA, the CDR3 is TGCGCCAGCAGCCCGGGGGCCCTACTTTACAATGAGCAGTTCTTC. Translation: CASSPGALLYNEQFF.

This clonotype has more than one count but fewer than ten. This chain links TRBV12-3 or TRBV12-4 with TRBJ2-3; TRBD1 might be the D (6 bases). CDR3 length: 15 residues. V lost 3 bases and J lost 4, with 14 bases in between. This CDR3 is CASSFERGFADTQYF. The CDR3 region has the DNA TGTGCCAGCAGTTTCGAAAGGGGGTTTGCAGATACGCAGTATTTT.

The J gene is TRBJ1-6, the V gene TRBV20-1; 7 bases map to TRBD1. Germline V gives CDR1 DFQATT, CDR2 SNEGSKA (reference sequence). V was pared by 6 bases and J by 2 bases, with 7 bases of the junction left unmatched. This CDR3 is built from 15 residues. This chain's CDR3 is CSAVTGRTYNSPLHF. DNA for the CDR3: TGCAGTGCCGTGACAGGGCGGACCTATAATTCACCCCTCCACTTT.